These 22 T cell receptor beta chains were all obtained from the same sample, sequenced in a study of blood T cell repertoires in COVID-19. Assay used: immunoSEQ multiplex PCR; TCRdb lists only in-frame clones, some missing. The repertoire consists of approximately 220,000 clones, with 83% occurring once and the leading ten covering 4.8%. The sequenced material came from PBMCs or T cells enriched from blood (not recorded which). The receptors here all came from a woman between 50 and 59 years old who had been exposed to COVID-19.

This clone has only one observation. The chain uses TRBV28 and TRBJ1-1; 8 nucleotides line up with TRBD1. V was clipped by 8 bases and J by 3 bases; unmatched bases: 17. CDR1 is MDHEN and CDR2 is SYDVKM in the germline V gene. There are 17 residues in the CDR3. CDR3 loop: CASPPRAGGKRHTEAFF. The CDR3 DNA follows: TGTGCCAGCCCGCCGAGGGCAGGGGGCAAGAGGCACACTGAAGCTTTCTTT.

This clone has a single count. DNA for the CDR3: TGCAGCGCCCCTTACTCTCGGGGGACGAACACTGAAGCTTTCTTT. Translating gives CSAPYSRGTNTEAFF. V usage is TRBV29-1 and J usage is TRBJ1-1; possibly TRBD1 for D (5 bases). V dropped 7 bases and J dropped 1 base, with 19 bases sitting between them. The CDR3 is 15 amino acids. CDR1 and CDR2 (germline): SQVTM, ANQGSEA.

This chain joins TRBV6-2 or TRBV6-3 and TRBJ1-6, with D perhaps TRBD1 (5 bases). The CDR3 contains 14 residues. V was clipped by 2 bases and J by 9 bases, with 11 bases between them. CDR1 and CDR2 from the germline V gene are MNHEY and SVGEGT. CDR3 bases: TGTGCCAGCAGTTACCAAGGGGCGGCTTCACCCCTCCACTTT. Its translation: CASSYQGAASPLHF.

The chain recombines TRBV13 with TRBJ2-2; D is perhaps TRBD2 (6 bases). Germline CDR1 reads PRHDT; CDR2 reads FYEKMQ (reference sequence). Trimming removed 5 bases from V and 5 bases from J, with 18 bases in between. CDR3 length: 16 amino acids. In DNA form, the CDR3 reads TGTGCCAGCAGCCCAGCGGTCAAGGCGGGGACCGGGGAGCTGTTTTTT. Encoded protein: CASSPAVKAGTGELFF. Supplemented by reference TRBV13 and TRBJ2-2, the full variable domain reads AAGVIQSPRHLIKEKRETATLKCYPIPRHDTVYWYQQGPGQDPQFLISFYEKMQSDKGSIPDRFSAQQFSDYHSELNMSSLELGDSALYFCASSPAVKAGTGELFFGEGSRLTVL.

The sample holds a few counts of this clone. J is TRBJ1-5 and V is TRBV5-8; the D is unclear. With 4 bases removed from V and 3 bases from J, the gap between germline ends came to 14 bases. Per the germline V gene, CDR1 is SGHTS and CDR2 is YDEGEE. The CDR3 runs 15 residues. CDR3 amino acids: CASSMGALHNQPQHF. The CDR3 DNA follows: TGTGCCAGCAGCATGGGAGCCCTCCACAATCAGCCCCAGCATTTT.

The chain joins TRBV4-3 to TRBJ2-4; 8 positions match TRBD1. The CDR3 loop spans 17 amino acids. V was clipped by 1 base and J by 5 bases; unmatched bases: 10. The germline gives CDR1 LGHNA, CDR2 YSLEER. CDR3 DNA sequence: TGCGCCAGCAGCCAAGGGACCCTGTCAGGGGGCGAAAACATTCAGTACTTC. Its protein product is CASSQGTLSGGENIQYF.

The V and J genes are TRBV11-1 and TRBJ1-1; no clear D gene. The germline V gene has CDR1 SGHAT and CDR2 FQDESV (reference sequence). V was clipped by 2 bases and J by 11 bases, with 18 bases between them. This CDR3 spans 14 amino acids. For the CDR3, the DNA is TGTGCCAGCAGCTTATCCAGAGGGTCTGGGGTGGCTTTCTTT. Protein: CASSLSRGSGVAFF.

The chain carries TRBV28 and TRBJ2-7; tentatively, D is TRBD2 (5 bases). CDR3 size: 13 residues. Germline CDR1 MDHEN, CDR2 SYDVKM. Trimming removed 7 bases from V and 6 bases from J, with 16 bases in between. The CDR3 nucleotides are TGTGCCAGCATGTCCGAGAGGGTCGGCGAGCAGTACTTC. Translation: CASMSERVGEQYF.

The V and J genes are TRBV6-2 or TRBV6-3 and TRBJ2-3, with TRBD2 matching over 9 bases. This CDR3 comprises 19 residues. The germline V gene has CDR1 MNHEY and CDR2 SVGEGT. V was clipped by 5 bases and J by 3 bases; unmatched bases: 18. The CDR3 nucleotides are TGTGCCAGCAGTCGTTCTAGGAGCGGGGGGCGCCTTACTACAGATACGCAGTATTTT. This codes for CASSRSRSGGRLTTDTQYF.

This sequence joins TRBV11-2 and TRBJ1-1, with a tentative D call TRBD1 (6 bases). The CDR3 has 13 residues. Germline V gene data show CDR1 as SGHAT and CDR2 as FQNNGV. Between the trimmed V and J ends, which lost 6 bases and 2 bases, there was a span of 10 bases. The CDR3 here is CASRRRGNTEAFF. CDR3 in DNA: TGTGCCAGCAGACGCAGGGGTAACACTGAAGCTTTCTTT.

V and J are TRBV19 and TRBJ1-1, with 8 bases matching TRBD1. With V trimmed by 3 bases and J by 4 bases, 10 bases remained unmatched. Germline V lookup: CDR1 LNHDA, CDR2 SQIVND (reference sequence). The CDR3 extends over 16 amino acids. CDR3 loop: CASSIRSTGVGTEAFF. The CDR3 region has the DNA TGTGCCAGTAGTATTCGATCGACAGGGGTAGGCACTGAAGCTTTCTTT.

J is TRBJ2-4 and V is TRBV6-6, with TRBD1 matching 7 bases. Losses at the gene ends were 7 bases for V and 5 bases for J; bases not matched to a gene: 11. The germline V gene encodes CDR1 MNHNY and CDR2 SVGAGI (reference sequence). The CDR3 spans 15 residues. DNA of the CDR3: TGTGCCAGCACCTACAGGGGACGGGCCCAAAACATTCAGTACTTC. It encodes CASTYRGRAQNIQYF.

J is TRBJ1-1 and V is TRBV18; D gene uncertain. CDR3 length equals 12 residues. The V end was cut by 3 bases, the J end by 5 bases, with 7 bases between. Germline-derived CDR1 and CDR2 are KGHSH and LQKENI. CDR3 nucleotide sequence: TGTGCCAGCTCACCCCCACAAACTGAAGCTTTCTTT. Translation: CASSPPQTEAFF.

This chain joins TRBV7-2 and TRBJ2-7, with 7 bases aligning to TRBD2. V was pared by 2 bases and J by 4 bases, with 11 bases of the junction left unmatched. Germline V gives CDR1 SGHTA, CDR2 FQGNSA. This CDR3 has 16 amino acids. The CDR3 nucleotides are TGTGCCAGCAGCTTACAAGTAATGGGAGGGAGGTACGAGCAGTACTTC. Its translation is CASSLQVMGGRYEQYF.

This clone appeared a single time. The chain carries TRBV23-1 and TRBJ1-4; D gene unclear. TRBV23-1 is given ORF status, its function remaining uncertain. The CDR3 runs 16 residues. V lost 0 bases and J 4 bases, leaving 12 bases between the germline ends. CDR3 in DNA: TGCGCCAGCAGTCAATCGAGACCCCAGGTTAATGAAAAACTGTTTTTT. Translating gives CASSQSRPQVNEKLFF.

V gene TRBV7-9 combines with J gene TRBJ2-1; D remains unclear. The V end lost 1 base, the J end lost 6 bases, and 10 bases lay between the germline ends. Germline V CDR1 and CDR2: SEHNR, FQNEAQ (reference sequence). This CDR3 has 14 residues. In DNA form, the CDR3 reads TGTGCCAGCAGCTTAGGGCTGGTCAGCAATGAGCAGTTCTTC. Its protein is CASSLGLVSNEQFF.

The chain is built from TRBV25-1 and TRBJ2-2; TRBD1 matches at 8 bases. Trimming cost V 4 bases and J 4 bases; bases outside gene matches: 2. The CDR3 totals 14 residues. Looked up from germline, CDR1 is MGHDK and CDR2 is SYGVNS. CDR3 coding DNA: TGTGCCAGCAGTGGAACAGGGGGCACCGGGGAGCTGTTTTTT. This gives the protein CASSGTGGTGELFF.

The gene calls are TRBV18 and TRBJ1-2, with TRBD1 as a possible D gene (6 bases). Per the germline V gene, CDR1 is KGHSH and CDR2 is LQKENI. The length of the CDR3 is 16 residues. The V and J ends lost 3 bases and 3 bases respectively, with 17 bases between them. The CDR3 coding sequence is TGTGCCAGCTCACCTTTCGGGACAATAGGGGACTATGGCTACACCTTC. It is translated as CASSPFGTIGDYGYTF.

The chain is built from TRBV12-3 or TRBV12-4 and TRBJ1-3; D uncertain. The CDR3 sequence is 13 residues long. The germline V and J ends were trimmed by 6 bases and 4 bases, with 10 bases remaining between them. The CDR3 DNA sequence: TGTGCCAGCAGCCTTTTAGAGGGAAACACCATATATTTT. It encodes CASSLLEGNTIYF.

This clone has just one count. The chain recombines TRBV4-1 with TRBJ1-1; D call uncertain. This CDR3 contains 15 residues. Germline CDR1 is MGHRA and CDR2 is YSYEKL. V lost 1 base, J lost 5 bases, and 14 bases lay in between. Here the CDR3 reads CASSQGAGTGTEAFF. Here the CDR3 DNA reads TGCGCCAGCAGCCAAGGGGCGGGTACGGGGACTGAAGCTTTCTTT.

This clone has just one count. The chain couples TRBV5-1 to TRBJ2-2; 7 bases line up with TRBD2. The CDR3 is 15 residues long. The V gene end was trimmed by 4 bases and the J gene end by 4 bases; junction bases not matched to a gene: 7. CDR1 and CDR2 from the germline V gene are SGHRS and YFSETQ. In nucleotides, the CDR3 is TGCGCCAGCAGCGTAGCAGGGAGGGGCACCGGGGAGCTGTTTTTT. It codes for CASSVAGRGTGELFF.

The gene calls are TRBV7-9 and TRBJ2-5; 7 bases are shared with TRBD2. In germline, CDR1 is SEHNR, CDR2 FQNEAQ (reference sequence). The J segment lost 1 base and the V segment lost 5 bases, leaving 10 bases of the junction unmatched. The CDR3 runs to 16 residues. This CDR3 is CASSPLGLAVQETQYF. CDR3 coding DNA: TGTGCCAGCAGCCCACTCGGGCTAGCGGTCCAAGAGACCCAGTACTTC.